This TCR beta chain appears in the sequencing data of a study of CD4+ T cells in melanoma. Study results and caveats: In melanoma, neoantigen-specific CD4+ T cells reportedly differed in differentiation state. CD8+ T cell, macrophage and B cell function reportedly correlated with neoantigen-specific CD4+ T cells.

Only one count was recorded for this clone. Its target is unknown. CDR1 MNHEY and CDR2 SMNVEV come from the germline V gene (reference sequence). The V end was cut by 8 bases, the J end by 3 bases, with 10 bases between. This CDR3 has 12 residues. Assay used: immunoSEQ multiplex PCR; TCRdb lists only in-frame clones, some missing. Here the sample spans more than 9,500 clones, roughly two thirds being singletons. The source is a human donor with melanoma. The chain is built from TRBV27 and TRBJ2-5; D is ambiguous. The specimen sequenced was peripheral blood. CDR3: CASARDKETQYF. The DNA of the CDR3 is TGTGCCAGCGCCCGAGACAAAGAGACCCAGTACTTC.